This T cell receptor beta chain is from a study of circulating CD8 cells and anti-PD-1 response in melanoma. At the level of the study: Nivolumab was given intravenously at 3 mg/kg every 2 weeks. Non-responders showed stable or progressive disease; responders showed complete or partial response.

Notes on the study in general: DNEG was most diverse; TIGIT repertoires were least diverse. Generally, no replicate experiments were performed.

The QIAseq Immune Repertoire TCR panel built the libraries from roughly 16 ng of total RNA. MiXCR, applied by TCRdb to the reads, yields one record per CDR3 protein. The table includes about 470 distinct CDR3 sequences, roughly 7.4% detected once. This clonotype is deemed large. Its antigen is unidentified. The germline gives CDR1 DFQATT, CDR2 SNEGSKA (reference sequence). CDR3 length equals 14 residues. V shed 5 bases and J shed 2 bases, with 16 bases lying between them. From live CD3+CD8+TCRalphabeta+ cells, four PD-1 and/or TIGIT subsets were sorted. The sample consisted of CD8+ T cells from PBMCs, taken at baseline or after one month of anti-PD-1 therapy (not recorded which). The source of this sequence is a human donor with melanoma. This chain joins TRBV20-1 and TRBJ2-7; D perhaps matches TRBD1 (6 bases). CDR3 residues: CSADSSDSPYEQYF. The CDR3 DNA sequence: TGCAGTGCTGACTCGTCGGACAGTCCCTACGAGCAGTACTTC.